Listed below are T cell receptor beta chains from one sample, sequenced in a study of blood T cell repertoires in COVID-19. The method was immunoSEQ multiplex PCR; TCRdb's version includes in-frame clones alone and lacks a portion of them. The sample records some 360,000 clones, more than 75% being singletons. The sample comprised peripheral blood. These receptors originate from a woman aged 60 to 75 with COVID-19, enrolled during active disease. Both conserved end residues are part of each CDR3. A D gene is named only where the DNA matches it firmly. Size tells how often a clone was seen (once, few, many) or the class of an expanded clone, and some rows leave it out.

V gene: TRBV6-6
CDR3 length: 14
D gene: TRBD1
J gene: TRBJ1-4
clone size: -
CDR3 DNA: TGTGCCAGCATTCCGGGACAGGGTTATGAAAAACTGTTTTTT
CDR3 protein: CASIPGQGYEKLFF

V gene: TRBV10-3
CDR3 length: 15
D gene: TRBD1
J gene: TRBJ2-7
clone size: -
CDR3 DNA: TGTGCCATCAGTGATGGACAGGGGGCGCGGGGAGAGCAGTACTTC
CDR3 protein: CAISDGQGARGEQYF

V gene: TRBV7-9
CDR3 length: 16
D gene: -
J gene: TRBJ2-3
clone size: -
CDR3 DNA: TGTGCCAGCAGCTTATTGGTAACTACTAGCACAGATACGCAGTATTTT
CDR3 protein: CASSLLVTTSTDTQYF

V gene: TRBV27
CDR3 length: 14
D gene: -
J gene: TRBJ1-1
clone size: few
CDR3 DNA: TGTGCCAGCAGTTCCACAGGGTGGAACACTGAAGCTTTCTTT
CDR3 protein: CASSSTGWNTEAFF

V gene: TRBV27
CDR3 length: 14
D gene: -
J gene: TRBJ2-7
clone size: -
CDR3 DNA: TGTGCCAGCACCCCGGACAGTAGACAATACGAGCAGTACTTC
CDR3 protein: CASTPDSRQYEQYF

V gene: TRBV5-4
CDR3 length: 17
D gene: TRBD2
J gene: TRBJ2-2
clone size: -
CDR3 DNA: TGTGCCAGCAGCTTGAATCCCAGCGGGGGGGCTGACGGGGAGCTGTTTTTT
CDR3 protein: CASSLNPSGGADGELFF

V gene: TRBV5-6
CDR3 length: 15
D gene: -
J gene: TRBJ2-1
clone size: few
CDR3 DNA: TGTGCCAGCAGCCCCTACCATGAACAGTACAATGAGCAGTTCTTC
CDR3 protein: CASSPYHEQYNEQFF

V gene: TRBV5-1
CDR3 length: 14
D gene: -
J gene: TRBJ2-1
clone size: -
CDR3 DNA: TGCGCCAGCAGGACATCACCGGGATACAATGAGCAGTTCTTC
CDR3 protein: CASRTSPGYNEQFF

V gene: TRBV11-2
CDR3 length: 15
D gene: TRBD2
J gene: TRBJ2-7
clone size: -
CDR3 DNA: TGTGCCAGCAGCTTAGCTCCTAGCGGGACCTACGAGCAGTACTTC
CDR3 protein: CASSLAPSGTYEQYF

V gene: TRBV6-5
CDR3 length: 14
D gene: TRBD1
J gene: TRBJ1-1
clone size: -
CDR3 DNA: TGTGCCAGCAGTTACCACCGACAGGGCACTGAAGCTTTCTTT
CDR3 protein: CASSYHRQGTEAFF

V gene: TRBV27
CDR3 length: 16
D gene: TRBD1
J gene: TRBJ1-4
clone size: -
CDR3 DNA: TGTGCCAGCAGTTTGGCCGGGACAGGTACTAATGAAAAACTGTTTTTT
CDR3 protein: CASSLAGTGTNEKLFF

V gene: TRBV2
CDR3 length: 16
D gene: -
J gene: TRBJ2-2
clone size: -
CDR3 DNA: TGTGCCAGCAGTGAGGTCGAGTTCGCGAACACCGGGGAGCTGTTTTTT
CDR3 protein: CASSEVEFANTGELFF

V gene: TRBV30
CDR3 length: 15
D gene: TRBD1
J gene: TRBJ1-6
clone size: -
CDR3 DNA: TGTGCCTGGAACCTCCAAGGACAGGGGAGTTCACCCCTCCACTTT
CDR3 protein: CAWNLQGQGSSPLHF

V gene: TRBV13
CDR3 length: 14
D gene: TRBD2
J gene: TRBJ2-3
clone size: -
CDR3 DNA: TGTGGCACAAAGCGGCGGGGGAGCACAGATACGCAGTATTTT
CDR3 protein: CGTKRRGSTDTQYF

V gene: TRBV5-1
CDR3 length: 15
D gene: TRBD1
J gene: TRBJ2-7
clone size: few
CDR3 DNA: TGCGCCAGCAGCCTTATGGACAGGGGGAACTACGAGCAGTACTTC
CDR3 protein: CASSLMDRGNYEQYF

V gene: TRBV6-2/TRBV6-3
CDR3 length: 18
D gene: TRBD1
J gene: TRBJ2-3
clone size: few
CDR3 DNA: TGTGCCAGCAGTTTTGAATCGGACAGGGGAATAAGCACAGATACGCAGTATTTT
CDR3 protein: CASSFESDRGISTDTQYF

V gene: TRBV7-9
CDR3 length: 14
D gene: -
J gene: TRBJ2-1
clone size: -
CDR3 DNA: TGTGCCAGCAGCTTACGGGTTCCGGACAATGAGCAGTTCTTC
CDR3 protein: CASSLRVPDNEQFF

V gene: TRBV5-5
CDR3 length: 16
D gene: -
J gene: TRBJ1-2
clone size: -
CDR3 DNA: TGTGCCAGCAGATTGGCGGCAGTTGGAGCTAACTATGGCTACACCTTC
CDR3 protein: CASRLAAVGANYGYTF

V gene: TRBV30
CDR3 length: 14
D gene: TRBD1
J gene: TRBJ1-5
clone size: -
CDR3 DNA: TGTGCCTGGAGTGTAGGGACAGGGAATCAGCCCCAGCATTTT
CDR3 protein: CAWSVGTGNQPQHF

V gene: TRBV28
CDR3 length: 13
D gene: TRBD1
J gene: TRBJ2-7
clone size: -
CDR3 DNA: TGTGCCGGACAGGGGTCGAGCTCCTACGAGCAGTACTTC
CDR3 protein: CAGQGSSSYEQYF

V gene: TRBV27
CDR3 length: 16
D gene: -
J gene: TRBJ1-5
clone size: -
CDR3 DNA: TGTGCCAGCAGTCCCCGACAGGTTAAGGGCAATCAGCCCCAGCATTTT
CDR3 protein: CASSPRQVKGNQPQHF

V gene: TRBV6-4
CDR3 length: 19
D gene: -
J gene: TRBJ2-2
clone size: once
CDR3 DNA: TGTGCCAGCAGCCGTTCCCCCCTGCCTAGTAAGGCTAACACCGGGGAGCTGTTTTTT
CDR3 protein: CASSRSPLPSKANTGELFF

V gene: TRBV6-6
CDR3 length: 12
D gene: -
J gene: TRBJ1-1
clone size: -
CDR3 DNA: TGTGCCAGCAGTTCACAGATTACTGAAGCTTTCTTT
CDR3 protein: CASSSQITEAFF

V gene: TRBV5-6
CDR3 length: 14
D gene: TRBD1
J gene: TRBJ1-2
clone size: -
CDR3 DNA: TGTGCCAGCAGCCAGGCGGACAGGGTCTATGGCTACACCTTC
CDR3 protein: CASSQADRVYGYTF